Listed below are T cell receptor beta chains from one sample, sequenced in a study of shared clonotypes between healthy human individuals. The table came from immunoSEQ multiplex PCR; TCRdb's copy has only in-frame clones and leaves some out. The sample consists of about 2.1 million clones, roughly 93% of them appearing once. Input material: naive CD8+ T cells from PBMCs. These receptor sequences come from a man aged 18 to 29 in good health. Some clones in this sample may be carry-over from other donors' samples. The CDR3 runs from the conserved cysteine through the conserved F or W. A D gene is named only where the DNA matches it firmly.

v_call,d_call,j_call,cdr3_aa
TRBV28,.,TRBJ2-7,CASSLTASRVGEYF
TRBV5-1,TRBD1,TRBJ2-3,CASSPRDRGFTDTQYF
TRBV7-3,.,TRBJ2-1,CASSTLTRLRNEQFF
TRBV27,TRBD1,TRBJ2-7,CASRLTGGFHEQYF
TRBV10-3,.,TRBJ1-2,CAISESITGTSGGYTF
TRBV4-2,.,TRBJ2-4,CASSSLDPVAKNIQYF
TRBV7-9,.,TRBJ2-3,CASSPDRRDTQYF
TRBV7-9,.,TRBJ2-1,CASSERRKLDDGEQFF
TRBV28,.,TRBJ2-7,CASSPAGSSYEQYF
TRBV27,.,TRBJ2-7,CATTGLGRNEQYF
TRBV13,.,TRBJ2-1,CASSRGRFSYNEQFF
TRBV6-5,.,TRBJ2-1,CASVRGNEQFF
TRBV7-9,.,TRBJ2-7,CASSFWDVTSYEQYF
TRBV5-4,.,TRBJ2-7,CASSFSGEQYF
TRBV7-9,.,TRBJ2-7,CASSPEGLGEQYF
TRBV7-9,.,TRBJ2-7,CASENLGHEQYF
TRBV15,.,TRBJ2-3,CATSSPRRDKTDTQYF
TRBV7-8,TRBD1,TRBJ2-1,CASSLALIGQGFDNEQFF